These 6 T cell receptor beta chains were sequenced from one sample in a study of blood T cell repertoires in COVID-19. Generated by immunoSEQ multiplex PCR, the TCRdb table keeps only in-frame clones and is missing some. The sample lists about 46,000 clones, 75% to 90% occurring once. Sequencing used peripheral blood. The receptors were gathered from a human donor in a cohort sampled during active COVID-19.

The chain uses TRBV28 and TRBJ2-7; 11 nucleotides align to TRBD1. V shed 5 bases and J 3 bases; nucleotides not matched to a gene: 3. Germline V CDR1 and CDR2: MDHEN, SYDVKM. The CDR3 loop spans 14 amino acids. The CDR3 reads CASSGGTGGYEQYF. The CDR3 coding sequence is TGTGCCAGCAGTGGTGGGACAGGGGGCTACGAGCAGTACTTC.

This clone has just a few counts. J is TRBJ2-7 and V is TRBV10-1; 9 nucleotides align to TRBD1. CDR3 length: 14 residues. V was clipped by 11 bases and J by 3 bases; unmatched bases: 11. Germline V gives CDR1 WNHNN, CDR2 SYGVQD (reference sequence). DNA of the CDR3: TGCGCCCGCCCGGGACAGGGAAGAAGCTACGAGCAGTACTTC. This gives the protein CARPGQGRSYEQYF.

This clone has only one observation. The rearrangement links TRBV7-9 to TRBJ2-7; perhaps TRBD2 as D (5 bases). V lost 4 bases and J 5 bases, leaving 12 bases between the germline ends. The CDR3 is 13 amino acids. Germline V gene lookup returns CDR1 SEHNR and CDR2 FQNEAQ (reference sequence). The CDR3 DNA follows: TGTGCCAGCAGCTCAGGAGGTCTCAACGAGCAGTACTTC. Its protein is CASSSGGLNEQYF. The full variable domain, completed using reference TRBV7-9 and TRBJ2-7, is DTGVSQNPRHKITKRGQNVTFRCDPISEHNRLYWYRQTLGQGPEFLTYFQNEAQLEKSRLLSDRFSAERPKGSFSTLEIQRTEQGDSAMYLCASSSGGLNEQYFGPGTRLTVT.

The V call is TRBV13, the J call TRBJ2-1; possible D gene TRBD2, 5 bases. From germline, CDR1 is PRHDT and CDR2 FYEKMQ (reference sequence). The V gene lost 3 bases and the J gene lost 3 bases, with 15 bases spanning the gap. The CDR3 consists of 16 residues. CDR3 coding DNA: TGTGCCAGCAGCTTCAAGGCTGGAGGTGGCTACAATGAGCAGTTCTTC. Its translation: CASSFKAGGGYNEQFF.

The chain employs TRBV28 and TRBJ2-6, with a possible D match to TRBD1 (5 bases). The CDR3 extends over 17 amino acids. The V end lost 5 bases, the J end lost 0 bases, and 14 bases lay between the germline ends. Germline lookup yields CDR1 MDHEN and CDR2 SYDVKM. CDR3 in DNA: TGTGCCAGCAGTCTACGACCTACAGGCTCTGGGGCCAACGTCCTGACTTTC. Translation gives CASSLRPTGSGANVLTF.

The chain couples TRBV5-1 to TRBJ2-2; 8 bases are shared with TRBD1. CDR1 is SGHRS and CDR2 is YFSETQ in the germline V gene. The CDR3 runs 13 residues. The trim removed 4 bases at V and 5 bases at J, leaving 1 base unmatched. CDR3 coding DNA: TGCGCCAGCAGCAGGACAGGGACCGGGGAGCTGTTTTTT. Translating it yields CASSRTGTGELFF.